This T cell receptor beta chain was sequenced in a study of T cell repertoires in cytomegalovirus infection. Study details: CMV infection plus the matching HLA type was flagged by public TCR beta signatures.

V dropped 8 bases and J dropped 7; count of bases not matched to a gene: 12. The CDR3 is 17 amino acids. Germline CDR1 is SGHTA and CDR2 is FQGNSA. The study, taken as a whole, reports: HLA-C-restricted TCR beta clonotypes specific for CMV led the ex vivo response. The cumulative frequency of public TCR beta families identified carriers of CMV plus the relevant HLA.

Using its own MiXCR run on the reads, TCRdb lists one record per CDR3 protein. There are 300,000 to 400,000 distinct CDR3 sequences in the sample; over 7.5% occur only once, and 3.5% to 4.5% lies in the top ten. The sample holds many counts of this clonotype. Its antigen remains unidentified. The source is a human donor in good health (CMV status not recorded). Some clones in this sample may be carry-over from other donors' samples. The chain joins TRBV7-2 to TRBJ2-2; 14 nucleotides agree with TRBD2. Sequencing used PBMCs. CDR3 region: CASSLGLAGGGGGELFF. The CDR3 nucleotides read TGTGCCAGCTCCCTCGGACTAGCGGGAGGAGGCGGCGGGGAGCTGTTTTTT. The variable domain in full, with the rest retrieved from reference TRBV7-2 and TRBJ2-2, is GAGVSQSPSNKVTEKGKDVELRCDPISGHTALYWYRQSLGQGLEFLIYFQGNSAPDKSGLPSDRFSAERTGGSVSTLTIQRTQQEDSAVYLCASSLGLAGGGGGELFFGEGSRLTVL.